Below, 10 T cell receptor beta chains from the same sample are listed, as sequenced in a study of cytomegalovirus exposure and HLA in healthy donors. Use of 60 Vbeta and 13 Jbeta primers characterized the PCR. Sequenced by immunoSEQ multiplex PCR; TCRdb stores in-frame clones only, minus some. Of 140,000 or so clones listed, 72% were seen once; the top ten hold approximately 2%. The specimen was PBMCs. The receptor source for this set is a man in his forties in good health and CMV-seronegative.

The V call is TRBV10-1, the J call TRBJ1-3; D is undetermined. V was shortened by 0 bases and J by 0 bases, with 9 bases between the two germline ends. This CDR3 has 16 residues. Germline V gives CDR1 WNHNN, CDR2 SYGVQD (reference sequence). This CDR3 is CASSESSGGSGNTIYF. The CDR3 DNA is TGCGCCAGCAGTGAGTCGTCGGGAGGCTCTGGAAACACCATATATTTT.

The J gene is TRBJ1-1, the V gene TRBV28, with D perhaps TRBD1 (6 bases). Trimming removed 10 bases at V and 5 bases at J, with 17 bases between. Germline values: CDR1 MDHEN, CDR2 SYDVKM. The CDR3 runs 13 residues. In DNA, the CDR3 is TGTGCCACCTCCAGACAGGCTAGGACTGAAGCTTTCTTT. Amino acids: CATSRQARTEAFF.

The V call is TRBV28, the J call TRBJ2-1; weak D call: TRBD2 (6 bases). Trimming removed 4 bases from V and 0 bases from J, with 19 bases in between. This CDR3 has 18 residues. The germline V gene encodes CDR1 MDHEN and CDR2 SYDVKM. The CDR3 loop reads CASSSPPGVGSSYNEQFF. The CDR3 bases are TGTGCCAGCAGTTCCCCACCGGGAGTGGGGAGCTCCTACAATGAGCAGTTCTTC.

The chain carries TRBV11-2 and TRBJ2-2; no firm D call. CDR1 SGHAT and CDR2 FQNNGV come from the germline V gene. The V end was cut by 5 bases, the J end by 2 bases, with 9 bases between. The CDR3 contains 14 residues. CDR3 amino acids: CASSPLRNTGELFF. The CDR3 DNA reads as TGTGCCAGCAGCCCACTACGAAACACCGGGGAGCTGTTTTTT.

The V call is TRBV7-2, the J call TRBJ2-7; D remains unclear. Germline V CDR1 and CDR2: SGHTA, FQGNSA. The V end was cut by 4 bases, the J end by 2 bases, with 9 bases between. This CDR3 has 13 amino acids. CDR3 nucleotides: TGTGCCAGCAGCTCTTCCCCTGCCTACGAGCAGTACTTC. This encodes CASSSSPAYEQYF.

The chain is built from TRBV7-2 and TRBJ2-2; 8 bases map to TRBD2. V shed 5 bases, J shed 5 bases, and the junction held 7 bases outside the gene matches. CDR3 size: 15 residues. The germline V gene has CDR1 SGHTA and CDR2 FQGNSA. The CDR3 nucleotides read TGTGCCAGCAGCCATAGCGGGGAGGGGACCGGGGAGCTGTTTTTT. Protein product: CASSHSGEGTGELFF.

The chain is built from TRBV14 and TRBJ2-7; maybe TRBD2 (5 bases). V was clipped by 5 bases and J by 2 bases, with 13 bases between them. The CDR3 is 14 residues long. Per germline, CDR1 SGHDN and CDR2 FVKESK. CDR3: CASSVRESPYEQYF. CDR3 DNA sequence: TGTGCCAGCAGCGTTCGGGAATCTCCCTACGAGCAGTACTTC.

The rearrangement links TRBV4-1 to TRBJ1-5; D possibly corresponds to TRBD1 (6 bases). V gave up 2 bases and J gave up 3 bases, with 17 bases separating them. CDR1 and CDR2 (germline): MGHRA, YSYEKL. The CDR3 extends over 17 amino acids. This chain's CDR3 is CASSQNSGRDNNQPQHF. CDR3 in DNA: TGCGCCAGCAGCCAAAATTCGGGAAGGGACAACAATCAGCCCCAGCATTTT.

This chain uses TRBV9 with TRBJ1-1, with D unclear. Germline-derived CDR1 and CDR2 are SGDLS and YYNGEE. Deletions cut 0 bases from V and 4 bases from J, with 10 bases between. This CDR3 is 14 amino acids long. Here the CDR3 reads CASSVGSPGTEAFF. Written as DNA, the CDR3 is TGTGCCAGCAGCGTAGGATCCCCAGGCACTGAAGCTTTCTTT.

The rearrangement joins TRBV5-1 to TRBJ2-3, with unresolved D. The germline V gene encodes CDR1 SGHRS and CDR2 YFSETQ. The CDR3 contains 13 residues. The ends were cut back, 3 bases at V and 0 bases at J, with 5 bases in the middle. DNA for the CDR3: TGCGCCAGCAGCTCCCCGAGCACAGATACGCAGTATTTT. This gives the protein CASSSPSTDTQYF.